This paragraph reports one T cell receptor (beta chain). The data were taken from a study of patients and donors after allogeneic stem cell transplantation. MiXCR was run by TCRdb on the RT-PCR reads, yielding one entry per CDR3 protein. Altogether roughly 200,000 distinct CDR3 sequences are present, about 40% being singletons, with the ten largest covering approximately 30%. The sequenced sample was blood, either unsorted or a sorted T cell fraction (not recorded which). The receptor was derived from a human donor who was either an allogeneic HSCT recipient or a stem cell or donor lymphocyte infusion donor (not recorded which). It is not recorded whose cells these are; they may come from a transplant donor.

CDR3 sequence (DNA): TGTGCCAGCAGCCAAGACCAGCGGGACCCCACAGATACGCAGTATTTT. Translated, it gives CASSQDQRDPTDTQYF. The genes are TRBV4-2 and TRBJ2-3, with 7 bases matching TRBD2. Trimming took 0 bases from V and 2 from J; bases not matched to a gene: 5. The CDR3 extends over 16 amino acids. In germline, CDR1 is LGHNA, CDR2 YNFKEQ.